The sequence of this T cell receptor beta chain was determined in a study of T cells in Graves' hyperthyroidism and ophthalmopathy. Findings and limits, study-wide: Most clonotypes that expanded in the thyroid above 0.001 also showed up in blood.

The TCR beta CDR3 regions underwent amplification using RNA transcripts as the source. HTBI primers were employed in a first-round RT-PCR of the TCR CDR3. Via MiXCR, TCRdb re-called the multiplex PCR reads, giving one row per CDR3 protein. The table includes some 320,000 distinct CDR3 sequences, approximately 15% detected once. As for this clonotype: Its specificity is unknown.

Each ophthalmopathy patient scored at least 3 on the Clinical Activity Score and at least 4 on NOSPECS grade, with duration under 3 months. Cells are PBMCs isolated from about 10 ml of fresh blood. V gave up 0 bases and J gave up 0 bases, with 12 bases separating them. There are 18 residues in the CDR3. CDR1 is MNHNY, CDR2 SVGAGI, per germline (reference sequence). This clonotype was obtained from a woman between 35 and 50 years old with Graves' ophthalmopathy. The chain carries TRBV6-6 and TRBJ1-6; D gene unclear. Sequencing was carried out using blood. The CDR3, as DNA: TGTGCCAGCAGTTACTCGACGCCCGGGAGCTCCTATAATTCACCCCTCCACTTT. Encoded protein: CASSYSTPGSSYNSPLHF.